This T cell receptor beta chain came from a study of blood T cell repertoires in COVID-19. The overall study: Samples representing acute and convalescent COVID-19 were sourced from the United States, Italy and Spain. T cells, B-cell-depleted T cells, or PBMCs supplied cDNA or gDNA.

Germline CDR1 is SGHAT and CDR2 is FQDESV (reference sequence). Trimming took 5 bases from V and 2 from J, leaving 10 bases between them. CDR3 length: 13 amino acids. In the original analysis: Amplified reference gene primers provided the basis for estimating nucleated cell counts. Sequencing was performed with immunoSEQ multiplex PCR; in TCRdb, only in-frame clones are kept and a portion is missing. V and J calls and clone size are as listed in that table; D and trimming were resolved from the DNA. The sample shows about 83,000 clones, roughly nine tenths of them seen only once. This TCR was recovered from a woman aged 45-60 years with active or convalescent COVID-19. The material sequenced was peripheral blood. The chain joins TRBV11-1 to TRBJ2-7, with TRBD1 as a possible D gene (6 bases). CDR3 in DNA: TGTGCCAGCAGCCCGAGGGGGACCTACGAGCAGTACTTC. Its translation is CASSPRGTYEQYF.